This T cell receptor (beta chain) was captured in a study of chemoradiotherapy in HPV16-positive cancers. Over chemoradiotherapy, repertoires were sampled more than once. To note about this clone: Its antigen is not known.

Assay: immunoSEQ multiplex PCR; the TCRdb copy retains only in-frame clones and omits some. This sample yields around 53,000 clones, of which 90% are seen a single time; approximately 3.5% belongs to the top ten. Overall study findings and caveats: Better recurrence-free survival went with HPV-responsive T-cell expansion in HPV16-positive patients. HPV-specific T cells were functionally defined from only a couple of HPV16-positive patients. Non-HPV-specific T cells did not expand in tumors during treatment, whereas candidate HPV-specific clones and E7-related motifs did.

The input for sequencing was blood, taken from a patient who underwent chemoradiotherapy. This clonotype was obtained from a human donor with HPV-associated anogenital cancer.

As DNA, the CDR3 is TGTGCCAGCAGTGCCCGACAGAGAAACACTGAAGCTTTCTTT. This gives the protein CASSARQRNTEAFF. V gene TRBV6-5 combines with J gene TRBJ1-1, with D possibly TRBD1 on 5 matching bases. V was trimmed by 5 bases and J by 2 bases, leaving 12 bases between them. Per germline, CDR1 MNHEY and CDR2 SVGAGI. The CDR3 extends over 14 amino acids.